This record covers a single T cell receptor (beta chain). The antigen remains undetermined. The entry originates in a study of T cell responses to AZD1222 COVID-19 vaccine. General observations from the study: Two doses of AZD1222 preceded a rise in Spike-specific TCR breadth and depth.

Assay: immunoSEQ multiplex PCR; the TCRdb copy retains only in-frame clones and omits some. This sample carries some 120,000 clones, approximately 90% of them seen once, and the ten largest clones take over 8.5%. The TCR sequence derives from an adult in good health. Material: peripheral blood, obtained on day 0 of MenACWY control vaccination.

The CDR3 DNA reads as TGTGCCAGTAGTAGGGACTCCTACGAGCAGTACTTC. The encoded protein is CASSRDSYEQYF. The gene calls are TRBV19 and TRBJ2-7; D is undetermined. The CDR3 is 12 residues long. V shed 4 bases and J shed 0 bases, with 4 bases lying between them. CDR1 and CDR2 (germline): LNHDA, SQIVND (reference sequence). Based on the CDR3 plus reference TRBV19 and TRBJ2-7, the full variable domain is DGGITQSPKYLFRKEGQNVTLSCEQNLNHDAMYWYRQDPGQGLRLIYYSQIVNDFQKGDIAEGYSVSREKKESFPLTVTSAQKNPTAFYLCASSRDSYEQYFGPGTRLTVT.